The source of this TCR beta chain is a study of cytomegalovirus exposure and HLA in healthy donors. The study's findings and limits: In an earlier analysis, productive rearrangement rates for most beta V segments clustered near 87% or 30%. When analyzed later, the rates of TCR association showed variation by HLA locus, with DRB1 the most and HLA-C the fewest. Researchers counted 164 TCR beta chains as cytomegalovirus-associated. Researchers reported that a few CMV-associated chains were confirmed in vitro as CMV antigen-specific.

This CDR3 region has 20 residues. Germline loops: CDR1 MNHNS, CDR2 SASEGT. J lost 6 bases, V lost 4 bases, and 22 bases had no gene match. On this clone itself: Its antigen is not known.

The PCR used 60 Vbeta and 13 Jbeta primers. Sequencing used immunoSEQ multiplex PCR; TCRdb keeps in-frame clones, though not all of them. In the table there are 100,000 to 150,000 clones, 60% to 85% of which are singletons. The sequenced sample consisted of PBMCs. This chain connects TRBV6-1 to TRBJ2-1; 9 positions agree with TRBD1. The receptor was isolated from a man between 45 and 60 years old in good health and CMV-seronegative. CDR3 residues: CASSGPGQGGIRSYPNEQFF. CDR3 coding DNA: TGTGCCAGCAGTGGCCCGGGACAGGGAGGGATTAGGAGTTATCCCAATGAGCAGTTCTTC.